A selection of T cell receptor beta chains follows, all from one sample in a study of T cells in Graves' hyperthyroidism and ophthalmopathy. TCRdb redid the calling of the multiplex PCR reads with MiXCR, one entry per CDR3 protein. Here the sample spans 600,000 or so distinct CDR3 sequences, approximately 14% being singletons. Input material: blood. All receptors derive from a woman between 45 and 60 years old with Graves' ophthalmopathy. Each CDR3 is given with its conserved first and last residue. D genes are given only for firm matches. Not all rows give a size; the values are once, few, many and, for expanded clones, a class.

v_gene: TRBV28; j_gene: TRBJ1-2; d_gene: TRBD1; abundance: .; CDR3nt: TGTGCCAGCAGTTTAGGGCAAACAGGGGGAACTAACTATGGCTACACCTTC; CDR3aa: CASSLGQTGGTNYGYTF
v_gene: TRBV2; j_gene: TRBJ2-3; d_gene: TRBD2; abundance: many; CDR3nt: TGTGCCAGTATTAGCGGGATCAACACAGATACGCAGTATTTT; CDR3aa: CASISGINTDTQYF
v_gene: TRBV18; j_gene: TRBJ2-3; d_gene: .; abundance: .; CDR3nt: TGTGCCAGCTCGGCACCCGGGAGTACGCAGTATTTT; CDR3aa: CASSAPGSTQYF
v_gene: TRBV2; j_gene: TRBJ2-7; d_gene: TRBD2; abundance: many; CDR3nt: TGTGCCAGTATCGCGGGAGGGCCCGGCGAGCAGTACTTC; CDR3aa: CASIAGGPGEQYF
v_gene: TRBV11-2; j_gene: TRBJ2-3; d_gene: TRBD1; abundance: .; CDR3nt: TGTGCCAGCAGGAGGACAGGGGGCATGGTAGATACGCAGTATTTT; CDR3aa: CASRRTGGMVDTQYF
v_gene: TRBV11-2; j_gene: TRBJ2-5; d_gene: TRBD2; abundance: many; CDR3nt: TGTGCCAGCAATCCTGGCGGGAGGGCCGGGGAGACCCAGTACTTC; CDR3aa: CASNPGGRAGETQYF
v_gene: TRBV28; j_gene: TRBJ2-1; d_gene: TRBD1; abundance: many; CDR3nt: TGTGCCAGCAGTTCACACCAAGGGACAGGGTACAATGAGCAGTTCTTC; CDR3aa: CASSSHQGTGYNEQFF
v_gene: TRBV10-3; j_gene: TRBJ2-1; d_gene: TRBD2; abundance: many; CDR3nt: TGTGCCATCAGAGATATAGCGGGAGTTAGCAATGAGCAGTTCTTC; CDR3aa: CAIRDIAGVSNEQFF
v_gene: TRBV18; j_gene: TRBJ2-7; d_gene: .; abundance: many; CDR3nt: TGTGCCAGCTCACCGATGGGGAGGGAGCAGTACTTC; CDR3aa: CASSPMGREQYF
v_gene: TRBV20-1; j_gene: TRBJ2-3; d_gene: TRBD2; abundance: .; CDR3nt: TGCAGTGCCCAAAGGGGGCTAGCGGGAGGTACAGATACGCAGTATTTT; CDR3aa: CSAQRGLAGGTDTQYF
v_gene: TRBV7-3; j_gene: TRBJ2-7; d_gene: TRBD2; abundance: .; CDR3nt: TGTGCCAGCAGCATCGGGCCTAGCGGGAGCTCCTACGAGCAGTACTTC; CDR3aa: CASSIGPSGSSYEQYF
v_gene: TRBV7-9; j_gene: TRBJ2-3; d_gene: TRBD2; abundance: .; CDR3nt: TGTGCCAGCAGCTTATCCAGGGGACTAGCGGGGGGAACAGATACGCAGTATTTT; CDR3aa: CASSLSRGLAGGTDTQYF
v_gene: TRBV28; j_gene: TRBJ1-4; d_gene: .; abundance: many; CDR3nt: TGTGCCAGCAGTTTAGGAGGGTCCGAAAAACTGTTTTTT; CDR3aa: CASSLGGSEKLFF
v_gene: TRBV2; j_gene: TRBJ2-2; d_gene: .; abundance: few; CDR3nt: TGTGCCAGCAGTGAAGAGCACTCCGGGGAGCTGTTTTTT; CDR3aa: CASSEEHSGELFF
v_gene: TRBV28; j_gene: TRBJ2-1; d_gene: TRBD1; abundance: many; CDR3nt: TGTGCCAGCAGTGAGTGGACAGGGGGCGTTGAGCAGTTCTTC; CDR3aa: CASSEWTGGVEQFF
v_gene: TRBV27; j_gene: TRBJ2-1; d_gene: TRBD2; abundance: many; CDR3nt: TGTGCCAGCAGTTTACTAAACTCTGGCGGGAGTAAGTTCTTC; CDR3aa: CASSLLNSGGSKFF
v_gene: TRBV4-2; j_gene: TRBJ2-7; d_gene: TRBD2; abundance: .; CDR3nt: TGTGCCAGCAGCCAAGATACTAGCGGGACATACGAGCAGTACTTC; CDR3aa: CASSQDTSGTYEQYF
v_gene: TRBV9; j_gene: TRBJ2-2; d_gene: TRBD2; abundance: .; CDR3nt: TGTGCCAGCAGCGGAGGGGCTAGCGGGAGCGGGGACACCGGGGAGCTGTTTTTT; CDR3aa: CASSGGASGSGDTGELFF
v_gene: TRBV20-1; j_gene: TRBJ2-3; d_gene: TRBD2; abundance: few; CDR3nt: TGCAGTGCTAGCCTCGGACTAGCGGGAGGAGAGGGGGGCACAGATACGCAGTATTTT; CDR3aa: CSASLGLAGGEGGTDTQYF
v_gene: TRBV10-3; j_gene: TRBJ2-7; d_gene: TRBD1; abundance: many; CDR3nt: TGTGCCTCCCGGGACAGGGTTTTGAACGAGCAGTACTTC; CDR3aa: CASRDRVLNEQYF
v_gene: TRBV4-3; j_gene: TRBJ2-5; d_gene: .; abundance: many; CDR3nt: TGCGCCAGCAGCCAAACCCGGGACTTGCGAGAGACCCAGTACTTC; CDR3aa: CASSQTRDLRETQYF
v_gene: TRBV14; j_gene: TRBJ1-4; d_gene: .; abundance: .; CDR3nt: TGTGCCAGCAGCCAAAGACGGATTAATGAAAAACTGTTTTTT; CDR3aa: CASSQRRINEKLFF
v_gene: TRBV20-1; j_gene: TRBJ2-3; d_gene: TRBD2; abundance: few; CDR3nt: TGCAGTGCTAGCGGACTAGCGGGAGGGGCAGATACGCAGTATTTT; CDR3aa: CSASGLAGGADTQYF
v_gene: TRBV18; j_gene: TRBJ1-2; d_gene: TRBD1; abundance: many; CDR3nt: TGTGCCAGCTCACCACCGCGGGACAGCTACTATGGCTACACCTTC; CDR3aa: CASSPPRDSYYGYTF
v_gene: TRBV6-2/TRBV6-3; j_gene: TRBJ2-3; d_gene: .; abundance: .; CDR3nt: TGTGCCAGCAGTTACCCCCTCGGGGCGGACACAGATACGCAGTATTTT; CDR3aa: CASSYPLGADTDTQYF
v_gene: TRBV27; j_gene: TRBJ2-1; d_gene: .; abundance: .; CDR3nt: TGTGCCAGCAGTTTATCGAAGAGAAGCTCCTACAATGAGCAGTTCTTC; CDR3aa: CASSLSKRSSYNEQFF
v_gene: TRBV30; j_gene: TRBJ2-3; d_gene: TRBD2; abundance: .; CDR3nt: TGTGCCTGGAGTGGTTCGGGCGGGAGGACTAGCACAGATACGCAGTATTTT; CDR3aa: CAWSGSGGRTSTDTQYF
v_gene: TRBV28; j_gene: TRBJ2-5; d_gene: .; abundance: many; CDR3nt: TGTGCCAGCAGTTTAGGCGATCGGGCTAGCGAGATGGAGACCCAGTACTTC; CDR3aa: CASSLGDRASEMETQYF
v_gene: TRBV6-2/TRBV6-3; j_gene: TRBJ2-7; d_gene: .; abundance: many; CDR3nt: TGTGCCAGCAGTTACCAAGACTACGAGCAGTACTTC; CDR3aa: CASSYQDYEQYF
v_gene: TRBV3-1; j_gene: TRBJ2-3; d_gene: TRBD2; abundance: many; CDR3nt: TGTGCCAGCAGTCTTAAGCGGGAGGTCTCTACGCAGTATTTT; CDR3aa: CASSLKREVSTQYF
v_gene: TRBV2; j_gene: TRBJ1-5; d_gene: .; abundance: many; CDR3nt: TGTGCCAGCAACCGGGACGGCAGGATGAGCAATCAGCCCCAGCATTTT; CDR3aa: CASNRDGRMSNQPQHF
v_gene: TRBV6-2/TRBV6-3; j_gene: TRBJ2-5; d_gene: .; abundance: many; CDR3nt: TGTGCCAGCCAACGGGACTTTGTGGAGACCCAGTACTTC; CDR3aa: CASQRDFVETQYF
v_gene: TRBV27; j_gene: TRBJ2-7; d_gene: .; abundance: .; CDR3nt: TGTGCCAGCATATCCGATCGCCCTTCCTACGAGCAGTACTTC; CDR3aa: CASISDRPSYEQYF
v_gene: TRBV7-9; j_gene: TRBJ2-3; d_gene: .; abundance: many; CDR3nt: TGTGCCAGCAGCCCTGAGCATACGCAGTATTTT; CDR3aa: CASSPEHTQYF
v_gene: TRBV28; j_gene: TRBJ2-7; d_gene: .; abundance: many; CDR3nt: TGTGCCAGCAGCCCCCCCTACAGGGTCGAGATGGACTACGAGCAGTACTTC; CDR3aa: CASSPPYRVEMDYEQYF